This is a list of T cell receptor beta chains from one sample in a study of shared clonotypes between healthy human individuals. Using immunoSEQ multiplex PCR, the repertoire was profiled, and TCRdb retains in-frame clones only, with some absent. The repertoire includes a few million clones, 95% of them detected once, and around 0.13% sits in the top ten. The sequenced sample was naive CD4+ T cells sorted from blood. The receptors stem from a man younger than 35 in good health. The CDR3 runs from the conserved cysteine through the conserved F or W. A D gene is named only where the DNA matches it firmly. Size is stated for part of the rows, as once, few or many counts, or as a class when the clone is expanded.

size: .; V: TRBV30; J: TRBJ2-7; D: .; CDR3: CAWSPGTFYEQYF; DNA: TGTGCCTGGAGCCCCGGAACCTTCTACGAGCAGTACTTC
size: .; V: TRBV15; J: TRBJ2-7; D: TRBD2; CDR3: CATSPGGGVQYEQYF; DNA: TGTGCCACCAGTCCGGGCGGGGGGGTACAATACGAGCAGTACTTC
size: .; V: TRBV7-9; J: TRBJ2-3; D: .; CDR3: CASSLETVQGTQYF; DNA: TGTGCCAGCAGCTTAGAGACAGTCCAGGGGACGCAGTATTTT
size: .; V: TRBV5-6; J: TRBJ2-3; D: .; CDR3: CASSLDRRTDTQYF; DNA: TGTGCCAGCAGCTTGGACAGGCGCACAGATACGCAGTATTTT
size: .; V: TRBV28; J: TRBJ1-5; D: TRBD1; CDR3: CASSLGQGMSQPQHF; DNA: TGTGCCAGCAGTTTAGGACAGGGGATGAGTCAGCCCCAGCATTTT
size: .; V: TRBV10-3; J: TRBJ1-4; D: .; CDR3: CAISESPATNEKLFF; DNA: TGTGCCATCAGTGAGTCGCCAGCAACTAATGAAAAACTGTTTTTT
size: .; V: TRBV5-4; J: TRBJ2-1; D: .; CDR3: CASSSVGLAPYNEQFF; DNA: TGTGCCAGCAGCTCCGTTGGGCTAGCACCTTACAATGAGCAGTTCTTC
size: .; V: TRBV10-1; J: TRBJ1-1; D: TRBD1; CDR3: CASSSDRGRLANTEAFF; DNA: TGCGCCAGCAGTTCGGACAGGGGACGGCTGGCGAACACTGAAGCTTTCTTT
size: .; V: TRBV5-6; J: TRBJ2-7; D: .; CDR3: CASSLLQSSYEQYF; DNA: TGTGCCAGCAGCTTGCTGCAGTCCTCCTACGAGCAGTACTTC
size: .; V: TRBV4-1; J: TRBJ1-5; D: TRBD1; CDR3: CASSQGRVRDRDNDQPQHF; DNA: TGCGCCAGCAGCCAAGGACGCGTCCGGGACAGGGACAATGATCAGCCCCAGCATTTT
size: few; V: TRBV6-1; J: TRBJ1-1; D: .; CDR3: CASSERGNTEAFF; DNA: TGTGCCAGCAGTGAAAGGGGGAACACTGAAGCTTTCTTT
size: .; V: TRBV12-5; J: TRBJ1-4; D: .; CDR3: CASGLGGGREAKLFF; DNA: TGTGCTAGTGGTTTGGGAGGAGGCAGGGAAGCAAAACTGTTTTTT
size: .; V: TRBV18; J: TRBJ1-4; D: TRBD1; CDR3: CASSPGQVAGSEKLFF; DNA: TGTGCCAGCTCACCGGGACAGGTCGCGGGGAGTGAAAAACTGTTTTTT
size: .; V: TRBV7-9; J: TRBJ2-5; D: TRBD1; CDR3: CASSPSRQGWETQYF; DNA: TGTGCCAGCAGCCCAAGTAGACAGGGGTGGGAGACCCAGTACTTC
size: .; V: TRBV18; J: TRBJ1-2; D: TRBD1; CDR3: CASSPNRGFIYGYTF; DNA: TGTGCCAGCTCACCTAACAGGGGTTTTATCTATGGCTACACCTTC
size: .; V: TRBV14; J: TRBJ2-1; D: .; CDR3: CASSQDLGLGGSNEQFF; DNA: TGTGCCAGCAGCCAAGATCTAGGACTGGGTGGGTCCAATGAGCAGTTCTTC
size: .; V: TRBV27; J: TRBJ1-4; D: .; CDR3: CASRSSGATNEKLFF; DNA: TGTGCCAGCAGATCCTCTGGCGCAACTAATGAAAAACTGTTTTTT
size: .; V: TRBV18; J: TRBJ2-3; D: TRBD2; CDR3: CASSPGLAGENTQYF; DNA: TGTGCCAGCTCACCGGGACTAGCGGGGGAAAATACGCAGTATTTT
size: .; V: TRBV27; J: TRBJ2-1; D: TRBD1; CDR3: CASRQGFDNEQFF; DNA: TGTGCCAGCAGACAGGGGTTCGACAATGAGCAGTTCTTC
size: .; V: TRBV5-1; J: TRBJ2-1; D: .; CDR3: CASSLETTDYGEQFF; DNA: TGCGCCAGCAGCTTGGAAACTACCGACTACGGTGAGCAGTTCTTC
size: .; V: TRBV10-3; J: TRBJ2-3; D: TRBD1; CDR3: CAISEDRATDTQYF; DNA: TGTGCCATCAGTGAGGACAGGGCCACAGATACGCAGTATTTT
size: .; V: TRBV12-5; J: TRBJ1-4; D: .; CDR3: CASGSPSRLGEKLFF; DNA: TGTGCTAGTGGTTCGCCGTCTCGACTAGGTGAAAAACTGTTTTTT
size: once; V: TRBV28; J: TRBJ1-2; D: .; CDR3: CAVTTTTLYGYTF; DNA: TGTGCCGTCACAACGACAACGCTCTATGGCTACACCTTC
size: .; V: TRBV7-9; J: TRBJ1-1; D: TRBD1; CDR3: CASSLFAGGERHTEAFF; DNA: TGTGCCAGCAGCTTATTCGCAGGGGGCGAACGTCACACTGAAGCTTTCTTT
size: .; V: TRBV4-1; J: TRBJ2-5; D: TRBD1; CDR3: CASSQQGVKQETQYF; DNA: TGCGCCAGCAGCCAACAGGGGGTAAAACAAGAGACCCAGTACTTC
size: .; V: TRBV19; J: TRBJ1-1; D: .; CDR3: CATSHRGEGLTEAFF; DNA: TGTGCCACCTCCCACCGGGGGGAAGGATTGACTGAAGCTTTCTTT
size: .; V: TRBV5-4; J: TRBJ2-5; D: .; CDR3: CASSSVQETQHF; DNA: TGTGCCAGCAGCTCGGTCCAAGAGACCCAGCACTTC
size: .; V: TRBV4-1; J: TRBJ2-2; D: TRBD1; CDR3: CASSRVTGDTGELFF; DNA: TGCGCCAGCAGCCGGGTAACAGGGGACACCGGGGAGCTGTTTTTT
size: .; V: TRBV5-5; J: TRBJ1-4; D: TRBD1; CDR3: CASRPGTGGGNEKLFF; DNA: TGTGCCAGCAGACCTGGGACAGGGGGCGGTAATGAAAAACTGTTTTTT
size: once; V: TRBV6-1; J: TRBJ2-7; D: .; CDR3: CASRVPGQVLYEQYF; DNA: TGTGCCAGCAGAGTCCCGGGACAAGTGCTGTACGAGCAGTACTTC
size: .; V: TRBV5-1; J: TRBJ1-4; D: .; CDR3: CASRPGPTNEKLFF; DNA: TGCGCCAGCAGGCCGGGTCCAACTAATGAAAAACTGTTTTTT
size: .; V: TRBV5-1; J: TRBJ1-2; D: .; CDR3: CASSFPDYGYTF; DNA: TGCGCCAGCAGCTTTCCCGACTATGGCTACACCTTC
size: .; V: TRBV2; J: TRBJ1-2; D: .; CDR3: CASRKEQTLSGYGYTF; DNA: TGTGCCAGCAGGAAGGAACAGACCCTTAGTGGCTATGGCTACACCTTC
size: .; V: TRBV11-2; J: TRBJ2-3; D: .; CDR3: CASSRGTRPTDTQYF; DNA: TGTGCCAGCAGCCGCGGGACTCGTCCCACAGATACGCAGTATTTT
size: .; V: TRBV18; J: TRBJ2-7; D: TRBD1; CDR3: CASSPPGQIPYEQYF; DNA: TGTGCCAGCTCGCCCCCGGGACAGATCCCCTACGAGCAGTACTTC
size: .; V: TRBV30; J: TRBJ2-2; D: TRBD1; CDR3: CAWSSQGAGELFF; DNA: TGTGCCTGGAGTTCACAGGGGGCCGGGGAGCTGTTTTTT
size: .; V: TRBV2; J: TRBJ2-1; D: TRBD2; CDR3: CASSEEWLAGANEQFF; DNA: TGTGCCAGCAGTGAAGAGTGGCTAGCGGGAGCTAATGAGCAGTTCTTC
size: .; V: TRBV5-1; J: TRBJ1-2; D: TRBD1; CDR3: CASSLTRQGFYGYTF; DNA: TGCGCCAGCAGCTTGACTCGACAGGGATTCTATGGCTACACCTTC
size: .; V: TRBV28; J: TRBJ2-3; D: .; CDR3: CASSSSGAGTTDTQYF; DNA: TGTGCCAGCAGTTCCTCTGGGGCAGGGACCACAGATACGCAGTATTTT
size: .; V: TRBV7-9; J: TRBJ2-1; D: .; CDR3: CASSLDGVWNEQFF; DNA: TGTGCCAGCAGCTTAGACGGCGTTTGGAATGAGCAGTTCTTC
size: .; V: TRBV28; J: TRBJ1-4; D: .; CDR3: CASSSGRLILNEKLFF; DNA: TGTGCCAGCAGTTCGGGACGGCTTATCTTAAATGAAAAACTGTTTTTT
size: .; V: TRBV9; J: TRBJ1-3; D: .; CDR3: CASSVEGSGNTIYF; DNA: TGTGCCAGCAGCGTAGAAGGAAGTGGAAACACCATATATTTT
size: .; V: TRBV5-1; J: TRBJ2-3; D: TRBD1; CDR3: CASSLPVTGGTTDTQYF; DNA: TGCGCCAGCAGCTTGCCGGTGACAGGGGGGACCACAGATACGCAGTATTTT
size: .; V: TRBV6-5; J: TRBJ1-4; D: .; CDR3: CASSRGRQNEKLFF; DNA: TGTGCCAGCAGCCGTGGACGTCAGAATGAAAAACTGTTTTTT
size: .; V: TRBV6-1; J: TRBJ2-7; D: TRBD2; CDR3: CASSDGGRRKGSYEQYF; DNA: TGTGCCAGCAGTGATGGCGGGAGAAGAAAGGGCTCCTACGAGCAGTACTTC
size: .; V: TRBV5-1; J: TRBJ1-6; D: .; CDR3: CASSLGQLNSPLHF; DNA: TGCGCCAGCAGCCTGGGGCAGCTCAATTCACCCCTCCACTTT
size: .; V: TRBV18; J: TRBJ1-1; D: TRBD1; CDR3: CASSSGTGERSTEAFF; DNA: TGTGCCAGCTCCTCCGGGACAGGGGAACGATCGACTGAAGCTTTCTTT
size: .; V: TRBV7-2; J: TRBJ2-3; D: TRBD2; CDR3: CASRAGGSKGTDTQYF; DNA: TGTGCCAGCAGGGCGGGAGGTTCGAAAGGCACAGATACGCAGTATTTT
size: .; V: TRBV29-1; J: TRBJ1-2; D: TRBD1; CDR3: CSGGQGNYGYTF; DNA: TGCAGCGGGGGACAGGGGAACTATGGCTACACCTTC
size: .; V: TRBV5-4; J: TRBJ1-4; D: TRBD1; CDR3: CASSAGQDNEKLFF; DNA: TGTGCCAGCAGCGCGGGACAGGATAATGAAAAACTGTTTTTT
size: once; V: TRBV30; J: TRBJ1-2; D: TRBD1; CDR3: CAWSQGGDYGYTF; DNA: TGTGCCTGGAGTCAGGGGGGGGACTATGGCTACACCTTC
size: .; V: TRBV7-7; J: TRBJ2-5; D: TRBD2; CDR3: CASSRLAGGIETQYF; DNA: TGTGCTAGCAGCCGACTAGCGGGGGGGATTGAGACCCAGTACTTC
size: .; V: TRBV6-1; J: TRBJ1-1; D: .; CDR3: CASSATYLNTEAFF; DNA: TGTGCCAGCAGTGCGACGTACCTGAACACTGAAGCTTTCTTT
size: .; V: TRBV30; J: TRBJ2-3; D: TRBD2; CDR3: CAWTPGLATDTQYF; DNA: TGTGCCTGGACACCGGGACTAGCCACAGATACGCAGTATTTT
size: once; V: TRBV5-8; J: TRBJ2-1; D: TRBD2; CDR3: CASSLGLAEYNEQFF; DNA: TGTGCCAGCAGCTTAGGACTAGCGGAATACAATGAGCAGTTCTTC
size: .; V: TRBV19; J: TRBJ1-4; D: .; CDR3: CASSLSGPNEKLFF; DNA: TGTGCCAGTAGTTTGTCGGGTCCGAATGAAAAACTGTTTTTT
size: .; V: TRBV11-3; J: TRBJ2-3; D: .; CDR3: CASSRRPVPDTQYF; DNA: TGTGCCAGCAGCCGAAGACCTGTCCCAGATACGCAGTATTTT
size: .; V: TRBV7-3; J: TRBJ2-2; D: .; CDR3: CASSLSVTGELFF; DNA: TGTGCCAGCAGCTTATCAGTCACCGGGGAGCTGTTTTTT
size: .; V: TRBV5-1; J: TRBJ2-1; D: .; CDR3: CASSSSLGSGSYNEQFF; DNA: TGCGCCAGCAGCTCCTCCCTGGGGAGTGGCTCCTACAATGAGCAGTTCTTC